The clone carrying this T cell receptor beta chain was counted a few times. Its specificity is not known. The data originate from a study of blood T cells in healthy people across ages. V gave up 7 bases and J gave up 0 bases, with 15 bases separating them. This CDR3 is 15 amino acids long. CDR1 MDHEN and CDR2 SYDVKM come from the germline V gene. A second PCR of 7 to 11 cycles used a sample-barcoded 5' primer and a J-beta primer mix. From the 5' RACE reads, TCRdb called clonotypes with MiXCR, one entry per CDR3 protein. Of 550,000 to 650,000 distinct CDR3 sequences in the sample, approximately 30% were seen once. Notes on the study in general: Unsorted PBMCs blocked a conclusive comparison of naive and antigen-experienced cells. Age showed a roughly linear inverse relationship with TCR beta diversity per million T cells.

Sample: blood. This TCR came from a woman older than 75 in good health. The chain is built from TRBV28 and TRBJ1-2; the D is unclear. CDR3 sequence reads: CASKTADRANYGYTF. The CDR3 DNA is TGTGCCAGCAAAACAGCCGATAGGGCTAACTATGGCTACACCTTC.